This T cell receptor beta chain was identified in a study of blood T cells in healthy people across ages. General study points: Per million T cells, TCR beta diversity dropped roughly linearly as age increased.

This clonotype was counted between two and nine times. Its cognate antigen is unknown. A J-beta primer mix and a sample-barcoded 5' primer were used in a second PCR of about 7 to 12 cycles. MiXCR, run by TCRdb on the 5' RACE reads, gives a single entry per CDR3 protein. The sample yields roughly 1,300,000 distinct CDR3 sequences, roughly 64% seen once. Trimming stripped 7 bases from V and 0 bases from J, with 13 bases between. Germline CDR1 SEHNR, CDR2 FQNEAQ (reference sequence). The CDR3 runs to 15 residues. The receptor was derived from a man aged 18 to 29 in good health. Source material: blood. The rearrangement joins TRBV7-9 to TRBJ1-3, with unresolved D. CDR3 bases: TGTGCCAGCACCTCGGGCGTTGACTCTGGAAACACCATATATTTT. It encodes CASTSGVDSGNTIYF.